This is a list of T cell receptor beta chains from one sample in a study of cytomegalovirus exposure and HLA in healthy donors. Assay: immunoSEQ multiplex PCR; the TCRdb copy retains only in-frame clones and omits some. The profile shows under 150,000 clones, roughly four fifths of them singletons. Material for sequencing was PBMCs. The receptors originated from a man aged 35-49 years in good health and CMV-seropositive. Each CDR3 is given with its conserved first and last residue. Each record gives: V gene, D gene, clone size, J gene, CDR3 protein, CDR3 DNA. The D gene is left open where the match is weak. The listing skips clone size in some rows; elsewhere it reads once, few, many or a size class.

TRBV6-1	TRBD1	NA	TRBJ1-1	CASTTTGANTEAFF	TGTGCCAGCACCACGACAGGGGCGAACACTGAAGCTTTCTTT
TRBV2	TRBD2	NA	TRBJ2-1	CASSSGSRNEQFF	TGTGCCAGCAGTAGCGGGAGTAGGAATGAGCAGTTCTTC
TRBV6-5	NA	NA	TRBJ2-7	CASSYSDIPYEQYF	TGTGCCAGCAGTTACTCGGACATCCCCTACGAGCAGTACTTC
TRBV19	TRBD1	NA	TRBJ1-2	CASSIKPRRGLYGYTF	TGTGCCAGTAGTATAAAGCCCCGCAGGGGGCTCTATGGCTACACCTTC
TRBV15	NA	once	TRBJ1-1	CATSRVRGASEAFF	TGTGCCACCAGCAGAGTTCGGGGGGCATCTGAAGCTTTCTTT
TRBV7-8	NA	once	TRBJ1-5	CASSLVASERGQPQHF	TGTGCCAGCAGCTTAGTGGCGTCAGAAAGGGGTCAGCCCCAGCATTTT
TRBV27	NA	NA	TRBJ2-6	CASSSRKGGSTGANVLTF	TGTGCCAGCAGTTCTCGGAAAGGGGGTTCAACTGGGGCCAACGTCCTGACTTTC
TRBV9	TRBD1	NA	TRBJ2-7	CASSASRYDTGSGQGTYEQYF	TGTGCCAGCAGCGCTTCGCGCTATGATACCGGGTCGGGACAGGGAACCTACGAGCAGTACTTC
TRBV7-2	TRBD2	NA	TRBJ2-7	CASSLFNQGGGALDREQYF	TGTGCCAGCAGCTTATTCAACCAGGGCGGGGGGGCTTTAGATCGCGAGCAGTACTTC
TRBV6-5	TRBD1	few	TRBJ1-1	CASSAPPGQKAFF	TGTGCCAGCAGTGCTCCGCCGGGACAGAAAGCTTTCTTT
TRBV11-2	TRBD1	NA	TRBJ1-1	CASRPTRTGGDTEAFF	TGTGCCAGCCGACCAACTCGGACAGGGGGGGACACTGAAGCTTTCTTT
TRBV30	NA	NA	TRBJ2-7	CAWSYHGVSEQYF	TGTGCCTGGAGTTATCACGGGGTCTCTGAGCAGTACTTC
TRBV6-6	NA	NA	TRBJ2-7	CASSPISQGYEQYF	TGTGCCAGCAGCCCAATTTCGCAGGGTTACGAGCAGTACTTC
TRBV11-3	NA	NA	TRBJ1-4	CASSFGEDEKLFF	TGTGCCAGCAGCTTTGGGGAGGATGAAAAACTGTTTTTT
TRBV18	TRBD2	NA	TRBJ2-7	CASSPGGKTYEQYF	TGTGCCAGCTCACCGGGAGGGAAGACCTACGAGCAGTACTTC
TRBV14	NA	NA	TRBJ2-1	CASSQVRGHGSYNEQFF	TGTGCCAGCAGCCAAGTCAGGGGTCACGGGTCCTACAATGAGCAGTTCTTC
TRBV13	TRBD1	once	TRBJ1-2	CASSLGDSAYGYTF	TGTGCCAGCAGCTTGGGGGACAGTGCCTATGGCTACACCTTC
TRBV9	TRBD1	NA	TRBJ1-2	CASSVQGALHGGYTF	TGTGCCAGCAGCGTTCAGGGGGCACTTCACGGTGGCTACACCTTC
TRBV7-2	NA	NA	TRBJ1-6	CASSISGNSPLHF	TGTGCCAGCAGCATCTCCGGTAATTCACCCCTCCACTTT
TRBV6-6	NA	NA	TRBJ2-1	CASLKSVNEQFF	TGTGCCAGCTTGAAATCAGTCAATGAGCAGTTCTTC
TRBV30	NA	NA	TRBJ1-1	CAWSVQGEAFF	TGTGCCTGGAGTGTACAGGGTGAAGCTTTCTTT
TRBV11-3	NA	NA	TRBJ1-4	CASSPRGIREKLFF	TGTGCCAGCAGCCCGCGGGGGATAAGGGAAAAACTGTTTTTT
TRBV10-3	NA	few	TRBJ2-5	CAISEFLPREIESETQYF	TGTGCCATCAGTGAGTTCCTCCCCCGGGAGATTGAGAGTGAGACCCAGTACTTC
TRBV30	TRBD1	NA	TRBJ1-2	CAWSGTGNYGGYTF	TGTGCCTGGAGCGGGACAGGCAACTATGGAGGCTACACCTTC
TRBV4-1	TRBD1	NA	TRBJ2-7	CASSGRDRGHYEQYF	TGCGCCAGCAGCGGCCGGGACAGGGGACACTACGAGCAGTACTTC
TRBV4-1	NA	NA	TRBJ1-5	CASSPGGDHGNQPQHF	TGCGCCAGCAGCCCCGGCGGGGATCATGGCAATCAGCCCCAGCATTTT
TRBV27	NA	NA	TRBJ2-3	CASSLWGPDTQYF	TGTGCCAGCAGTTTGTGGGGCCCAGATACGCAGTATTTT